This TCR beta chain was sequenced during a study of blood T cell repertoires in COVID-19 (dated by TCRdb to about 2020). Study-wide context: The collaborator samples originated in the United States, Italy and Spain and spanned the acute and convalescent phases of COVID-19. The material from the prospective study consisted of cDNA or gDNA derived from T cells, B-cell-depleted T cells, or PBMCs. The repertoires were made available in a free public database intended to serve as a resource for research on the immune response to SARS-CoV-2. Samples came from the ongoing ImmuneRACE study (first 160 participants) plus 1,254 subjects from 6 global collaborators. Deeply sampled blood TCRbeta repertoires from subjects exposed to, actively infected with, or recovered from COVID-19 were included in the dataset. Where HLA class I and class II types were available, the types were taken from metadata supplied by the sample provider, not from assay-based typing. The sample metadata nearly always contained a de-identified subject ID, COVID-19 status, age in years and sex.

TCRbeta CDR3 regions were amplified from genomic DNA by means of the immunoSEQ Assay, a bias-controlled multiplex PCR. The authors' analysis ran thus. Within the assay, amplification of reference gene primers was used to estimate how many nucleated cells each sample contained. To quantify the absolute abundance of each unique TCRbeta CDR3 rearrangement, sequence reads were collapsed and filtered. For each sample, productive Simpson clonality was calculated by taking the square root of Simpson's diversity index across productive rearrangements. In its TCRdb copy, this immuneACCESS table keeps in-frame sequences only and misses some clones. Where compared with another copy, unresolved V genes explain less than half of these, and the others have no known cause. V and J calls and clone size follow that table, whereas D and trimming were derived from the DNA. Counted in this sample were about 260,000 clones; just under 90% of them appeared once. Clones ranked in the top ten supply 3.5% to 4.5% of the sample.

In the case of this clone: There is no known antigen for this receptor. Per-nucleotide qualities are absent, and no much larger clonotype sits a single base away. This sample includes further DNA sequences coding for the same CDR3.

What the authors observed across the whole study: Clinical and demographic metadata were provided uncurated, with the amount varying by source and participant.

Each collaborating institution followed its own protocols to collect whole blood in K2EDTA tubes. Collaborator samples were shipped for TCRbeta analysis as frozen whole blood, isolated PBMCs, or DNA extracted from either sample type. The V end loses 7 bases and the J end loses 4 bases, and a stretch of 14 bases separates them. The CDR3 contains 14 residues, cysteine and phenylalanine counted. Only the CDR3 region is kept as DNA, spanning 42 bases read in frame from base 1. The germline V gene (reference sequence) specifies LNHDA as CDR1 and SQIVND as CDR2. This sequence originates from a woman aged 35 to 49 with acute or convalescent COVID-19. The sequenced material came from peripheral blood. The rearrangement joined TRBV19 to TRBJ1-5; a confident D gene designation cannot be given. The nucleotide sequence reads TGTGCCAGTATATCGAAGACGGGGAATCAGCCCCAGCATTTT. It is translated as CASISKTGNQPQHF.